These 5 T cell receptor beta chains came from one sample sequenced in a study of CD8 T cells in ankylosing spondylitis. Each CDR3 protein gets one entry after TCRdb re-called the 5' RACE reads with MiXCR. Among approximately 220,000 distinct CDR3 sequences listed, 8% to 11% were seen once. The sample consisted of blood, either unsorted or a sorted T cell fraction (not recorded which). The receptor source for this set is a male donor with ankylosing spondylitis or in good health (not recorded which).

The V gene is TRBV29-1, the J gene TRBJ1-2; D possibly corresponds to TRBD1 (5 bases). The CDR3 length is 14 residues. Germline loops: CDR1 SQVTM, CDR2 ANQGSEA. V was trimmed by 7 bases and J by 5 bases, leaving 20 bases between them. The CDR3 DNA reads TGCAGCGCCGAAGCGGGGGTAGGCGGGTATGGCTACACCTTC. Translating it yields CSAEAGVGGYGYTF. The whole variable domain, remainder taken from reference TRBV29-1 and TRBJ1-2, is SAVISQKPSRDICQRGTSLTIQCQVDSQVTMMFWYRQQPGQSLTLIATANQGSEATYESGFVIDKFPISRPNLTFSTLTVSNMSPEDSSIYLCSAEAGVGGYGYTFGSGTRLTVV.

This clonotype occurred many times. The chain employs TRBV11-2 and TRBJ2-7; 8 nucleotides align to TRBD2. This CDR3 region has 15 residues. V trimming: 2 bases; J trimming: 2 bases; junction bases outside the gene matches: 5. Germline V gene lookup returns CDR1 SGHAT and CDR2 FQNNGV. The CDR3 DNA reads TGTGCCAGCAGCTTATTGGGACTAGGAGCCTACGAGCAGTACTTC. Translation gives CASSLLGLGAYEQYF.

This clonotype was picked up many times. This chain connects TRBV12-3 or TRBV12-4 to TRBJ2-5; D unclear. The CDR3 covers 13 residues. V lost 7 bases and J lost 2, with 11 bases in between. The CDR3 here is CASKRQPQETQYF. The CDR3 DNA is TGTGCCAGCAAGAGACAACCTCAAGAGACCCAGTACTTC.

Many counts were recorded for this clonotype. The chain is built from TRBV7-2 and TRBJ1-5; D not resolved. CDR3 length equals 15 residues. The germline V gene encodes CDR1 SGHTA and CDR2 FQGNSA. V was clipped by 1 base and J by 2 bases, with 9 bases between them. The CDR3 bases are TGTGCCAGCAGCTTAGGAGGAACCGGCAATCAGCCCCAGCATTTT. Its translation is CASSLGGTGNQPQHF.

The chain recombines TRBV7-2 with TRBJ1-4; D is undetermined. The CDR3 has 14 amino acids. V was cut by 5 bases and J by 7 bases, with 14 bases left in between. CDR1 and CDR2 from the germline V gene are SGHTA and FQGNSA. The CDR3 sequence is CASSQTWGGEKLFF. CDR3 sequence (DNA): TGTGCCAGCAGCCAAACATGGGGAGGTGAAAAACTGTTTTTT.